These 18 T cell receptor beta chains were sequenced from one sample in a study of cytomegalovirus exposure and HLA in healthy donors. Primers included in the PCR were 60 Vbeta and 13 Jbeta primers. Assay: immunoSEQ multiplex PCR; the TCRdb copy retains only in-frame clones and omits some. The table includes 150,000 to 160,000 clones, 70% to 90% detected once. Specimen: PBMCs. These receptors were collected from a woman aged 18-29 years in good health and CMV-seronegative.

CDR3 residues: CATRNRAGGGDTQYF. In nucleotides, the CDR3 is TGTGCCACAAGAAACCGGGCGGGAGGGGGAGATACGCAGTATTTT. The chain employs TRBV15 and TRBJ2-3; 9 bases fit TRBD2. The CDR3 has 15 residues. In germline, CDR1 is LNHNV, CDR2 YYDKDF (reference sequence). Trimming removed 9 bases from V and 5 bases from J; junction bases left unmatched: 12.

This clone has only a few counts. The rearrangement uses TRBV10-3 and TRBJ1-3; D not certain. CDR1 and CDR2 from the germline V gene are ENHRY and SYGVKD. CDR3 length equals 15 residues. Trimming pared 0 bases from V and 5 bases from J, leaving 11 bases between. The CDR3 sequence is CAISESPGVRNTIYF. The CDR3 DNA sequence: TGTGCCATCAGTGAGTCCCCAGGCGTGAGAAACACCATATATTTT.

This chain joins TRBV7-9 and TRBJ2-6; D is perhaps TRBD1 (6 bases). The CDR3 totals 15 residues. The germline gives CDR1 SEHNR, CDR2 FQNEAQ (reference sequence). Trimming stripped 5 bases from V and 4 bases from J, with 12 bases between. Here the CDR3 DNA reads TGTGCCAGCAGCGCAACAGGGCTCGGGGCCAACGTCCTGACTTTC. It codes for CASSATGLGANVLTF.

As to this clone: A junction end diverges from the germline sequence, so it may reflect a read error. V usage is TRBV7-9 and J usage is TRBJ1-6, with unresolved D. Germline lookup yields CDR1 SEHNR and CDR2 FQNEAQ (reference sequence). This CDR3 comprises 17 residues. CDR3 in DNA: TGTTCCAGCAGTGACCCTTCGGGGAGCTCCTATAATTCACCCCTCCACTTT. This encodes CSSSDPSGSSYNSPLHF.

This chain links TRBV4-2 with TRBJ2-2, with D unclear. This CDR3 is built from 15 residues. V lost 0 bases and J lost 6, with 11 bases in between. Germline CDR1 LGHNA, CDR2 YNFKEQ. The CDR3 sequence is CASSQDGQESGELFF. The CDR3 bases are TGTGCCAGCAGCCAAGACGGTCAGGAATCCGGGGAGCTGTTTTTT.

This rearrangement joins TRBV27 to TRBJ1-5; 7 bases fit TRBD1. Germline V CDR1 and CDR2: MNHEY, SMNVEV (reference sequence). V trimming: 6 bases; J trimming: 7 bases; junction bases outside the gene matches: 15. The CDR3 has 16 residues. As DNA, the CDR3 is TGTGCCAGCAGACATCCCGGGACAGACCCGTCCCAGCCCCAGCATTTT. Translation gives CASRHPGTDPSQPQHF.

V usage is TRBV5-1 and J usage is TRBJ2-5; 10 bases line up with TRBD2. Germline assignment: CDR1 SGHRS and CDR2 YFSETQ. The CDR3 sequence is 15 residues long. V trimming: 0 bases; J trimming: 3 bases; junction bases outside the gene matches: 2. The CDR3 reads CASSLGLAGEETQYF. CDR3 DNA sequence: TGCGCCAGCAGCTTGGGACTAGCGGGCGAAGAGACCCAGTACTTC. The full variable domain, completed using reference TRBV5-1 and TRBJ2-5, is KAGVTQTPRYLIKTRGQQVTLSCSPISGHRSVSWYQQTPGQGLQFLFEYFSETQRNKGNFPGRFSGRQFSNSRSEMNVSTLELGDSALYLCASSLGLAGEETQYFGPGTRLLVL.

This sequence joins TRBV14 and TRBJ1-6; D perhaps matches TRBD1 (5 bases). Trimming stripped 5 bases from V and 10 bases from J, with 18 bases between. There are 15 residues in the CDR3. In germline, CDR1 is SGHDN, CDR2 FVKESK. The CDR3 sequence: CASSALGGVGSPLHF. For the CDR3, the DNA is TGTGCCAGCAGCGCCCTCGGGGGTGTGGGATCACCCCTCCACTTT. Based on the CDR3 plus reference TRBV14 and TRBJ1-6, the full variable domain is EAGVTQFPSHSVIEKGQTVTLRCDPISGHDNLYWYRRVMGKEIKFLLHFVKESKQDESGMPNNRFLAERTGGTYSTLKVQPAELEDSGVYFCASSALGGVGSPLHFGNGTRLTVT.

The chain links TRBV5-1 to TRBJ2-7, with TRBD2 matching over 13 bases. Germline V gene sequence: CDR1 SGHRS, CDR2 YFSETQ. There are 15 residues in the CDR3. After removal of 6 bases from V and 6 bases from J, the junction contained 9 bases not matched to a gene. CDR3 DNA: TGCGCCAGCATCCCCGGACTAGCGGGAGTAGCCGAGCAGTACTTC. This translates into CASIPGLAGVAEQYF.

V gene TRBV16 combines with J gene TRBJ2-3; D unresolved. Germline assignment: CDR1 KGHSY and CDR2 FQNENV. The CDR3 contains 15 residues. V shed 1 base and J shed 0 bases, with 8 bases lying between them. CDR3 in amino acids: CASSQWASSTDTQYF. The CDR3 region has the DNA TGTGCCAGCAGCCAATGGGCGTCTAGCACAGATACGCAGTATTTT.

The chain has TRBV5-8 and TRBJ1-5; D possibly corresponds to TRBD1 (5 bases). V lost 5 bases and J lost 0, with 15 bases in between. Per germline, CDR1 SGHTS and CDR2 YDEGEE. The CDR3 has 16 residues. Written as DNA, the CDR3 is TGTGCCAGCAGTTGGCGACAGACTTATAGCAATCAGCCCCAGCATTTT. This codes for CASSWRQTYSNQPQHF.

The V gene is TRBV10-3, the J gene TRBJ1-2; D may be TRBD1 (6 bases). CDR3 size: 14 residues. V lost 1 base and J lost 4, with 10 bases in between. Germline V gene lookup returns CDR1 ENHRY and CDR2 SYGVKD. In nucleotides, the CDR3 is TGTGCCATCAGTGAGTGGGGGCCCCGCTATGGCTACACCTTC. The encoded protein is CAISEWGPRYGYTF.

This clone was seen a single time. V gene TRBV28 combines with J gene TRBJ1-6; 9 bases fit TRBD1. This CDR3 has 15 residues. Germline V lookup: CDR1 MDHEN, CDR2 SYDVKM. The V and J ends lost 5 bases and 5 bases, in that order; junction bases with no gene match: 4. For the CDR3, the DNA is TGTGCCAGCAGTCCCCGGGACAGGGATAATTCACCCCTCCACTTT. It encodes CASSPRDRDNSPLHF.

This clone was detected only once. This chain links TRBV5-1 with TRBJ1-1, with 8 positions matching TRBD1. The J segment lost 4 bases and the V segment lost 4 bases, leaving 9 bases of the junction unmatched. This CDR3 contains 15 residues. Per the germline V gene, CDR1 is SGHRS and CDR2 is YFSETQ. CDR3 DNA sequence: TGCGCCAGCAGCCTAGAGACAGGGGTGGGCACTGAAGCTTTCTTT. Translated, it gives CASSLETGVGTEAFF.

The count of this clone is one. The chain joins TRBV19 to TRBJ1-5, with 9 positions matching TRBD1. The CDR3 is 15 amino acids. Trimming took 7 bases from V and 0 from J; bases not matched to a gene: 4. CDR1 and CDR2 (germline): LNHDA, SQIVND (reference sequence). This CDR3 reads CASTTGGTSNQPQHF. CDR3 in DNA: TGTGCCAGTACCACAGGGGGCACTAGCAATCAGCCCCAGCATTTT.

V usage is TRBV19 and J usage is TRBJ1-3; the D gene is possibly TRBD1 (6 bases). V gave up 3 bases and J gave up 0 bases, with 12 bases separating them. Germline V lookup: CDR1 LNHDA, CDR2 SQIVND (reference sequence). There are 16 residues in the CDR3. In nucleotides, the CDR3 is TGTGCCAGTAGTATCCTACAGGGACGCTCTGGAAACACCATATATTTT. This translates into CASSILQGRSGNTIYF.

CDR3 bases: TGTGCCAGCAGCTTAATAAAGGGGGCGAACTCCTACGAGCAGTACTTC. Translated: CASSLIKGANSYEQYF. The chain uses TRBV11-2 and TRBJ2-7; 7 bases match TRBD1. CDR1 is SGHAT, CDR2 FQNNGV, per germline. This CDR3 region has 16 residues. V trimming: 2 bases; J trimming: 0 bases; junction bases outside the gene matches: 7.

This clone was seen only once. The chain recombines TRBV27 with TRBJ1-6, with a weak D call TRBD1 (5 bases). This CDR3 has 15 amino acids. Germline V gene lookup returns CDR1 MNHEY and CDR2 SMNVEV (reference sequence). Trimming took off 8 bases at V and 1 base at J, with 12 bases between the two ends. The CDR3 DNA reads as TGTGCCAGCGGGGGGTTAGGTTCCTATAATTCACCCCTCCACTTT. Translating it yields CASGGLGSYNSPLHF.